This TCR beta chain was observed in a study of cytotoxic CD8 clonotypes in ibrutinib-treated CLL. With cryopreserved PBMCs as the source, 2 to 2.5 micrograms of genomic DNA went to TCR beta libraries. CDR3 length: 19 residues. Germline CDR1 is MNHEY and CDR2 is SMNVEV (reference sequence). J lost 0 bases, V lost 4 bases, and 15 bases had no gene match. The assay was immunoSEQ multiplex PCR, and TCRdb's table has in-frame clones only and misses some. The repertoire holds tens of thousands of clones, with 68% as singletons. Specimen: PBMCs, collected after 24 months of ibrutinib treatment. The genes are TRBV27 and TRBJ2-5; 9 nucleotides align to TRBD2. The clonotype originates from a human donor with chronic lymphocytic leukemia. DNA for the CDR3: TGTGCCAGCAGTTCCACTCTCGGAGCGGGGGGACTGTACCAAGAGACCCAGTACTTC. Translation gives CASSSTLGAGGLYQETQYF.